The rows below give T cell receptor beta chains drawn from one sample of a study of a mutant IDH1 vaccine in newly diagnosed glioma. Assay: immunoSEQ multiplex PCR; the TCRdb copy retains only in-frame clones and omits some. Of around 42,000 clones in the sample, 80% to 90% were seen once. The antigens these receptors bind are not known. The sample here was PBMCs, taken from a glioma patient whose treatment included an IDH1 peptide vaccine. The receptors here all came from a man in his forties or fifties with glioma. CDR3s include the opening cysteine and the closing phenylalanine or tryptophan. The D gene is left open where the match is weak. Not every row has a clone size; where given, it reads once, few, many or a size class.

d_gene	v_gene	abundance	j_gene	CDR3aa	CDR3nt
-	TRBV19	-	TRBJ2-1	CASSIRGGAGNEQFF	TGTGCCAGTAGTATAAGGGGAGGCGCAGGGAATGAGCAGTTCTTC
-	TRBV5-1	-	TRBJ1-2	CASSSWGGGNGYTF	TGCGCCAGCAGCTCATGGGGAGGGGGTAATGGCTACACCTTC
-	TRBV7-9	-	TRBJ2-7	CASSLVAGTTYEQYF	TGTGCCAGCAGCTTAGTTGCAGGGACGACCTACGAGCAGTACTTC
TRBD2	TRBV5-4	-	TRBJ2-2	CASSPPPAGGLSTGELFF	TGTGCCAGCAGCCCACCTCCAGCGGGAGGACTGTCCACCGGGGAGCTGTTTTTT
TRBD1	TRBV11-2	-	TRBJ1-3	CASSLTDRGGGNTIYF	TGTGCCAGCAGCTTGACCGACAGGGGCGGTGGAAACACCATATATTTT
-	TRBV18	-	TRBJ2-7	CASSPPPGTNYYEQYF	TGTGCCAGCTCACCACCGCCGGGGACGAACTACTACGAGCAGTACTTC
TRBD1	TRBV5-1	-	TRBJ1-1	CASSLEGAREAFF	TGCGCCAGCAGCTTGGAGGGGGCTAGGGAAGCTTTCTTT
TRBD2	TRBV2	-	TRBJ2-5	CAIISGRAEETQYF	TGTGCCATCATTAGCGGGAGGGCCGAAGAGACCCAGTACTTC
TRBD2	TRBV28	-	TRBJ2-7	CASSSSRLAKTYEQYF	TGTGCCAGCAGTTCAAGTAGACTAGCGAAAACCTACGAGCAGTACTTC
-	TRBV6-6	-	TRBJ1-1	CASSTSRSLNTEAFF	TGTGCCAGCAGTACCTCCAGGAGCCTGAACACTGAAGCTTTCTTT
-	TRBV5-4	once	TRBJ2-7	CASSLGQSSYEQYF	TGTGCCAGCAGCTTGGGGCAGTCCTCCTACGAGCAGTACTTC
TRBD2	TRBV7-2	-	TRBJ2-5	CASSLARTSGSGETQYF	TGTGCCAGCAGCTTAGCGCGGACTAGCGGGAGTGGGGAGACCCAGTACTTC
-	TRBV9	few	TRBJ2-5	CASSPYPQETQYF	TGTGCCAGCAGCCCATATCCACAAGAGACCCAGTACTTC
TRBD2	TRBV5-6	-	TRBJ2-7	CASSFAPSGTYEQYF	TGTGCCAGCAGCTTCGCGCCTAGCGGAACCTACGAGCAGTACTTC
-	TRBV19	few	TRBJ2-2	CASSMWGTGELFF	TGTGCCAGTAGTATGTGGGGCACCGGGGAGCTGTTTTTT
TRBD2	TRBV11-2	-	TRBJ2-1	CASSLAGTSNEQFF	TGTGCCAGCAGCCTCGCCGGGACTAGCAATGAGCAGTTCTTC
-	TRBV7-7	-	TRBJ2-2	CASSFPGAAGELFF	TGTGCCAGCAGCTTCCCAGGGGCGGCCGGGGAGCTGTTTTTT
TRBD2	TRBV10-2	-	TRBJ2-1	CASIPLPAGTGNEQFF	TGCGCCAGCATTCCCTTGCCAGCGGGGACGGGGAATGAGCAGTTCTTC
-	TRBV19	once	TRBJ1-2	CASSISRANNYGYTF	TGTGCCAGTAGTATTTCCAGGGCTAATAACTATGGCTACACCTTC
-	TRBV5-6	-	TRBJ2-5	CASSITGVGETQYF	TGTGCCAGCAGCATAACAGGCGTCGGGGAGACCCAGTACTTC
-	TRBV13	-	TRBJ1-1	CASSLMEGGRAEAFF	TGTGCCAGCAGCTTAATGGAGGGTGGGAGGGCTGAAGCTTTCTTT
-	TRBV19	-	TRBJ2-1	CASRVGDTRDNEQFF	TGTGCCAGTAGGGTTGGGGACACCAGGGACAATGAGCAGTTCTTC
TRBD2	TRBV5-5	-	TRBJ2-5	CASSVPSGIYETQYF	TGTGCCAGCAGCGTCCCTAGCGGGATTTATGAGACCCAGTACTTC
-	TRBV4-1	once	TRBJ2-4	CASRSPGRGNIQYF	TGCGCCAGCAGAAGCCCGGGACGAGGAAACATTCAGTACTTC
-	TRBV6-4	-	TRBJ2-3	CASSRRDTDTQYF	TGTGCCAGCAGTCGGCGGGATACAGATACGCAGTATTTT
-	TRBV7-8	once	TRBJ1-2	CASSLAGGLTAYGYTF	TGTGCCAGCAGCTTAGCGGGGGGTCTAACGGCCTATGGCTACACCTTC
TRBD2	TRBV2	-	TRBJ2-7	CASSEAASGIYEQYF	TGTGCCAGCAGTGAAGCGGCTAGCGGAATCTACGAGCAGTACTTC
-	TRBV6-5	-	TRBJ2-5	CASSYSSARETQYF	TGTGCCAGCAGTTACTCGTCGGCCAGGGAGACCCAGTACTTC
-	TRBV14	-	TRBJ2-2	CASSLPAPYTGELFF	TGTGCCAGCAGCCTCCCGGCGCCGTACACCGGGGAGCTGTTTTTT
TRBD2	TRBV5-1	-	TRBJ2-7	CASSTRDYPYEQYF	TGCGCCAGCAGCACGCGGGACTACCCTTACGAGCAGTACTTC
-	TRBV2	-	TRBJ1-2	CASNPISEYGYTF	TGTGCCAGCAACCCAATTTCGGAGTATGGCTACACCTTC
-	TRBV10-3	-	TRBJ2-7	CAISESTVTSYEQYF	TGTGCCATCAGTGAGTCGACGGTGACCTCCTACGAGCAGTACTTC
-	TRBV5-4	-	TRBJ2-3	CASSRRRGIYTDTQYF	TGTGCCAGCAGCCGACGGCGCGGGATATACACAGATACGCAGTATTTT
-	TRBV19	-	TRBJ1-5	CASSRGHNQPQHF	TGTGCCAGTAGTCGAGGACACAATCAGCCCCAGCATTTT
-	TRBV7-2	-	TRBJ2-7	CASIDDAKAYEQYF	TGTGCCAGCATCGACGACGCTAAGGCCTACGAGCAGTACTTC
TRBD1	TRBV10-1	-	TRBJ2-7	CASSEADREIIRPYEQYF	TGCGCCAGCAGTGAAGCGGACAGGGAGATAATCCGCCCCTACGAGCAGTACTTC
TRBD1	TRBV20-1	once	TRBJ2-7	CKEPGQAGLYF	TGCAAGGAACCGGGACAGGCTGGACTTTACTTC
TRBD1	TRBV4-1	-	TRBJ2-7	CASSQVKPGQGNYEQYF	TGCGCCAGCAGCCAGGTAAAGCCGGGACAGGGTAACTACGAGCAGTACTTC
-	TRBV28	-	TRBJ2-7	CASSFSRTASYEQYF	TGTGCCAGCAGTTTTTCAAGGACGGCCTCCTACGAGCAGTACTTC
-	TRBV5-1	-	TRBJ2-1	CASGTADNNEQFF	TGCGCTTCAGGGACCGCAGACAATAATGAGCAGTTCTTC
-	TRBV6-6	-	TRBJ2-5	CASRAYQETQYF	TGTGCCAGCAGGGCCTATCAAGAGACCCAGTACTTC
-	TRBV7-2	-	TRBJ2-3	CASSLASGTLLPTDTQYF	TGTGCCAGCAGCTTAGCATCAGGGACCTTACTACCCACAGATACGCAGTATTTT
TRBD2	TRBV5-1	-	TRBJ2-5	CASSSGLAQYQETQYF	TGCGCCAGCAGTTCCGGACTAGCGCAGTACCAAGAGACCCAGTACTTC
-	TRBV7-2	-	TRBJ1-5	CASSARAINQPQHF	TGTGCCAGCAGCGCCCGGGCCATCAATCAGCCCCAGCATTTT
-	TRBV19	-	TRBJ1-4	CASAGAANEKLFF	TGTGCCAGCGCCGGGGCGGCTAATGAAAAACTGTTTTTT